This is a list of T cell receptor beta chains from one sample in a study of patients and donors after allogeneic stem cell transplantation. TCRdb recomputed calls from the RT-PCR reads with MiXCR, one row per CDR3 protein. The data contain about a million distinct CDR3 sequences, roughly 18% of them singletons. Sequencing was carried out using blood, either unsorted or a sorted T cell fraction (not recorded which). These receptor sequences come from a human donor who was either an allogeneic HSCT recipient or a stem cell or donor lymphocyte infusion donor (not recorded which). It is not recorded whose cells these are; they may come from a transplant donor. The CDR3 runs from the conserved cysteine through the conserved F or W. Fields, in order: D gene, V gene, J gene, clone size, CDR3 protein, CDR3 DNA. The D gene is left open where the match is weak. Some rows have no size entry. The others give once, few or many, or a class for an expanded clone.

>.|TRBV7-2|TRBJ2-4|few
CASSLHPSRNIQYF
TGTGCCAGCAGCTTACATCCTAGCAGGAACATTCAGTACTTC
>.|TRBV28|TRBJ1-1|many
CASSPRQQAFF
TGTGCCAGCAGTCCTCGACAGCAAGCTTTCTTT
>.|TRBV9|TRBJ1-6|.
CASSVDPGAGVSPLHF
TGTGCCAGCAGCGTAGACCCCGGGGCGGGGGTTTCACCCCTCCACTTT
>.|TRBV6-5|TRBJ2-4|.
CASSYSELAPKNIQYF
TGTGCCAGCAGTTACTCTGAACTAGCCCCCAAAAACATTCAGTACTTC
>.|TRBV12-3/TRBV12-4|TRBJ2-2|.
CASSLGQLLANTGELFF
TGTGCCAGCAGTTTAGGACAGCTCCTCGCGAACACCGGGGAGCTGTTTTTT
>.|TRBV6-5|TRBJ2-3|few
CASSYRSSDTQYF
TGTGCCAGCAGTTACAGGAGTTCCGATACGCAGTATTTT
>TRBD2|TRBV9|TRBJ2-1|few
CASSAEIAGGYNEQFF
TGTGCCAGCAGCGCCGAGATAGCGGGGGGATACAATGAGCAGTTCTTC
>.|TRBV5-1|TRBJ2-5|.
CASSLMQMSRETQYF
TGCGCCAGCAGCTTGATGCAGATGTCCAGGGAGACCCAGTACTTC
>.|TRBV12-3/TRBV12-4|TRBJ1-2|few
CASRGTSPGYTF
TGTGCCAGCAGGGGGACAAGTCCTGGCTACACCTTC
>TRBD1|TRBV27|TRBJ2-7|few
CASSPDRGHGVEQYF
TGTGCCAGCAGTCCAGACAGGGGGCATGGGGTCGAGCAGTACTTC
>.|TRBV19|TRBJ2-5|.
CASTGTSGTQYF
TGTGCCAGTACTGGCACCTCGGGGACCCAGTACTTC
>.|TRBV5-5|TRBJ1-4|.
CASSSRPGGGVNEKLFF
TGTGCCAGCAGCTCCAGACCGGGCGGGGGCGTAAATGAAAAACTGTTTTTT
>.|TRBV18|TRBJ2-1|.
CASSPSGITEQFF
TGTGCCAGCTCACCTTCAGGCATCACTGAGCAGTTCTTC
>.|TRBV27|TRBJ2-7|.
CASSLSFPTGSSEQYF
TGTGCCAGCAGTTTATCGTTTCCTACCGGGTCGTCGGAGCAGTACTTC
>.|TRBV30|TRBJ2-7|.
CAWTVGGEQYF
TGTGCCTGGACTGTAGGGGGGGAGCAGTACTTC
>.|TRBV5-1|TRBJ2-7|few
CASSQGQSSFFYEQYF
TGCGCCAGCAGCCAGGGACAATCCTCCTTCTTCTACGAGCAGTACTTC